A selection of T cell receptor beta chains follows, all from one sample in a study of cytomegalovirus exposure and HLA in healthy donors. The method was immunoSEQ multiplex PCR; TCRdb's version includes in-frame clones alone and lacks a portion of them. The sample records 200,000 to 250,000 clones, 85% being singletons. What was sequenced was PBMCs. The receptor set was obtained from a human donor in good health. Each CDR3 is given with its conserved first and last residue.

v_call	j_call	cdr3_aa
TRBV5-1	TRBJ2-1	CASSLGTSPYNEQFF
TRBV7-3	TRBJ2-3	CASSLDNLDTQYF
TRBV7-9	TRBJ1-2	CSSSFPRVSFVYGYTF
TRBV6-5	TRBJ2-1	CASSYLQFPYEQFF
TRBV27	TRBJ1-4	CASSSFKGVRGGEKLFF
TRBV19	TRBJ2-7	CASSIGFGLVYEQYF
TRBV5-8	TRBJ1-3	CASSLQTVHTGNTIYF
TRBV4-1	TRBJ2-7	CASRRGPGQREYEQYF
TRBV29-1	TRBJ2-6	CSVDIGGAGANVLTF
TRBV7-9	TRBJ2-7	CASSVSPGGEQYF
TRBV6-6	TRBJ2-4	CASTQGGNIQYF
TRBV11-2	TRBJ2-7	CASNHRDRGYEQYF
TRBV6-5	TRBJ1-2	CASRTPQGLGYGYTF
TRBV29-1	TRBJ1-3	CSVSDRGPGNTIYF
TRBV11-1	TRBJ2-6	CASSLTGGVAGANVLTF
TRBV19	TRBJ2-7	CASSPERDRGYEQYF
TRBV19	TRBJ2-2	CASSINEREYTDTGELFF
TRBV19	TRBJ2-5	CASSVTSGTYQETQYF
TRBV5-8	TRBJ1-4	CASSFGTATNEKLFF